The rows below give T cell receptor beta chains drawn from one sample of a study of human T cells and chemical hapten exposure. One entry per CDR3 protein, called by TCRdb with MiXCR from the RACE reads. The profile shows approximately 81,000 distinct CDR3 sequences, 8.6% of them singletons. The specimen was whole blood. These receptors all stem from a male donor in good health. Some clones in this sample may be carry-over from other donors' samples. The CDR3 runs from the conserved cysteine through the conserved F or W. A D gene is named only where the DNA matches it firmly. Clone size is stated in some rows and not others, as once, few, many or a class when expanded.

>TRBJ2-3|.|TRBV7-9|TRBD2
CASSERRTSGRWGPYF
TGTGCCAGCTCCGAGCGAAGGACTAGCGGGAGGTGGGGACCGTATTTT
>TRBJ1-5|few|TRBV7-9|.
CASSPREYQPQHF
TGTGCCAGCAGCCCGAGGGAGTATCAGCCCCAGCATTTT
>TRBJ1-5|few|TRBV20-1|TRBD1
CSARMGRQGHGQPQHF
TGCAGTGCTAGGATGGGGAGACAGGGCCATGGTCAGCCCCAGCATTTT
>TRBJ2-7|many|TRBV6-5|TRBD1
CASSVHSGTAFPYEQYF
TGTGCCAGCAGTGTTCACTCCGGGACAGCGTTCCCCTACGAGCAGTACTTC
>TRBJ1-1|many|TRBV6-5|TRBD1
CASSYSGTGGEYAFF
TGTGCCAGCAGTTATTCCGGGACAGGGGGCGAGTATGCTTTCTTT
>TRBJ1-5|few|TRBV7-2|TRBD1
CASSVGTGWGNQPQHF
TGTGCCAGCAGCGTTGGGACAGGGTGGGGCAATCAGCCCCAGCATTTT
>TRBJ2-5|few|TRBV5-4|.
CASSLVGTQETQYF
TGTGCCAGCAGCTTGGTTGGCACCCAAGAGACCCAGTACTTC
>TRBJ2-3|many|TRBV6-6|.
CASQIGGPDTQYF
TGTGCCAGCCAAATAGGGGGGCCAGATACGCAGTATTTT
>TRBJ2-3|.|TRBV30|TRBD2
CAWSPTRTSGSGDTQYF
TGTGCCTGGAGTCCCACTCGGACTAGCGGGAGCGGAGATACGCAGTATTTT
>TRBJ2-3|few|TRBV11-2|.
CASSLAHHRFTDTQYF
TGTGCCAGCAGCTTAGCTCACCACCGTTTCACAGATACGCAGTATTTT
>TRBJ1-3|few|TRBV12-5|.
CASGLVIGGRSGNTIYF
TGTGCTAGTGGTTTGGTAATTGGGGGACGGAGTGGAAACACCATATATTTT
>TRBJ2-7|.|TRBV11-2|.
CASSPMLASSYEQYF
TGTGCCAGCAGCCCTATGCTAGCGTCCTCCTACGAGCAGTACTTC
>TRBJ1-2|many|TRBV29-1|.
CSVPGVLDGYTF
TGCAGCGTTCCAGGGGTGCTCGATGGCTACACCTTC
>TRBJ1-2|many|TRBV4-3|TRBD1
CASSQQVKGAEGYTF
TGCGCCAGCAGCCAACAAGTGAAGGGGGCCGAGGGCTACACCTTC
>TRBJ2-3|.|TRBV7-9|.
CASSLEEAHRTDTQYF
TGTGCCAGCAGCCTAGAAGAGGCACATCGCACAGATACGCAGTATTTT
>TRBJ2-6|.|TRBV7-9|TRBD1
CASSSKTGDNSGANVLTF
TGTGCCAGCAGCTCTAAGACAGGGGATAACTCTGGGGCCAACGTCCTGACTTTC
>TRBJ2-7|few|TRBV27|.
CASSFTPTEQYF
TGTGCCAGCAGTTTCACCCCTACCGAGCAGTACTTC
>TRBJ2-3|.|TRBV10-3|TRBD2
CAISGLGLAGATDTQYF
TGTGCCATCAGTGGCTTGGGACTAGCGGGGGCCACAGATACGCAGTATTTT
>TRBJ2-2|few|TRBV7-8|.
CASSLQGVTGELFF
TGTGCCAGCAGCCTACAGGGAGTTACCGGGGAGCTGTTTTTT
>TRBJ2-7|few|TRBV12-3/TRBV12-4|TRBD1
CASSFGGQGKYF
TGTGCCAGCAGTTTTGGGGGACAGGGAAAATACTTC
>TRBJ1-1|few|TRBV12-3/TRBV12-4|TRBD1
CASSPYPTGPTEAFF
TGTGCCAGCAGTCCCTACCCGACAGGGCCCACTGAAGCTTTCTTT
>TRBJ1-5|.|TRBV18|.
CASSPQGVDSNQPQHF
TGTGCCAGCTCACCACAGGGGGTCGATAGCAATCAGCCCCAGCATTTT
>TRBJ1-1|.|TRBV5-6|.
CASSPGPGGTEAFF
TGTGCCAGCAGCCCAGGACCCGGAGGTACTGAAGCTTTCTTT
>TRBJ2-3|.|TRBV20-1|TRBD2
CSASQLAGGPGMQYF
TGCAGTGCTAGTCAGCTAGCGGGGGGTCCCGGTATGCAGTATTTT
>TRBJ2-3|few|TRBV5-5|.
CASSLGQPTDTQYF
TGTGCCAGCAGCTTGGGACAGCCTACAGATACGCAGTATTTT
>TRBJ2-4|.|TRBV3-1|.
CASSQDPTRNIQYF
TGTGCCAGCAGCCAAGATCCCACTAGAAACATTCAGTACTTC
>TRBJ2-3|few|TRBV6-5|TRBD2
CASSPTSGGHGDTQYF
TGTGCCAGCAGCCCGACTAGCGGGGGGCATGGAGATACGCAGTATTTT
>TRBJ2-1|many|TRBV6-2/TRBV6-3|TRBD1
CASSYLRQGGPYNEQFF
TGTGCCAGCAGTTATTTACGACAGGGGGGGCCCTACAATGAGCAGTTCTTC
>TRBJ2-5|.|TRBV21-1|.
CASSNPGTPEETQYF
TGTGCCAGCAGCAACCCCGGGACTCCCGAGGAGACCCAGTACTTC
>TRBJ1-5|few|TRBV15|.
CATSRDLVGSNQPQHF
TGTGCCACCAGCAGAGATCTGGTCGGCAGCAATCAGCCCCAGCATTTT
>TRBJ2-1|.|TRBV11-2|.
CASSSNYFNNEQFF
TGTGCCAGCAGCTCTAACTACTTTAACAATGAGCAGTTCTTC
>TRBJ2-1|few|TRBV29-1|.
CSAETGEYNEQFF
TGCAGCGCTGAAACGGGGGAATACAATGAGCAGTTCTTC
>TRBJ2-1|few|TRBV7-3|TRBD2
CASSFGGADEQFF
TGTGCCAGCAGCTTCGGGGGGGCGGATGAGCAGTTCTTC
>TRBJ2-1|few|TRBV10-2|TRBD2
CASRGGLAVNEQFF
TGCGCCAGCAGAGGAGGACTAGCGGTTAATGAGCAGTTCTTC
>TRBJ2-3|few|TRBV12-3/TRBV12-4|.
CASSPPWGQGTDTQYF
TGTGCCAGCAGCCCTCCCTGGGGGCAAGGAACAGATACGCAGTATTTT
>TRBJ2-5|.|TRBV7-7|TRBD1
CASSSGQGSRETQYF
TGTGCCAGCAGCTCCGGACAGGGTTCGCGAGAGACCCAGTACTTC
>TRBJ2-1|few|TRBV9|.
CASSAEGASYNEQFF
TGTGCCAGCAGCGCGGAGGGGGCCTCCTACAATGAGCAGTTCTTC
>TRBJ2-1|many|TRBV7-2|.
CASSLTTVRSSYNEQFF
TGTGCCAGCAGCTTAACTACAGTTAGGAGCTCCTACAATGAGCAGTTCTTC
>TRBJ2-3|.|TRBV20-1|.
CSAPLDDTDTQYF
TGCAGTGCTCCATTGGACGACACAGATACGCAGTATTTT
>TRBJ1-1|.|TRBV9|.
CASSHGMNTEAFF
TGTGCCAGCTCACATGGGATGAACACTGAAGCTTTCTTT
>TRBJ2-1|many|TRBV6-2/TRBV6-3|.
CASKAESYNEQFF
TGTGCCAGCAAGGCGGAGTCCTACAATGAGCAGTTCTTC
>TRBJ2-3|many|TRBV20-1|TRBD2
CSGGTAGRTDTQYF
TGCAGCGGAGGAACAGCGGGGCGCACAGATACGCAGTATTTT
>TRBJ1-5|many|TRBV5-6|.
CASSLWPDQPQHF
TGTGCCAGCAGCTTGTGGCCAGATCAGCCCCAGCATTTT
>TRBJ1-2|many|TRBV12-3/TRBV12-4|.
CASSSYEGYTF
TGTGCCAGCAGTTCGTATGAGGGCTACACCTTC
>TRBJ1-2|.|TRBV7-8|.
CASSPDSLSLFNYGYTF
TGTGCCAGCAGCCCGGACAGCTTATCACTTTTTAACTATGGCTACACCTTC
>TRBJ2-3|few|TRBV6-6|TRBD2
CASSYAQLGAGGRDTQYF
TGTGCCAGCAGTTACGCCCAACTGGGAGCGGGGGGGCGGGATACGCAGTATTTT
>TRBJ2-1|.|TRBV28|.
CASSLRNDRPLREQFF
TGTGCCAGCAGTTTAAGGAATGACAGGCCACTGAGGGAGCAGTTCTTC
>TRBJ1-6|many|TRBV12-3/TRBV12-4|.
CASSFKTSSPLHF
TGTGCCAGCAGTTTCAAGACCTCTTCACCCCTCCACTTT
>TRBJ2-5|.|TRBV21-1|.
CASSLGFSQETQYF
TGTGCCAGCAGTTTGGGGTTCAGTCAAGAGACCCAGTACTTC
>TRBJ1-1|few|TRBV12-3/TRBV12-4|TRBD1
CASSLEGANTEAFF
TGTGCCAGCAGTTTGGAGGGGGCGAACACTGAAGCTTTCTTT
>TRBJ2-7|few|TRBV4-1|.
CASSQPGVSYEQYF
TGCGCCAGCAGCCAACCCGGGGTTTCCTACGAGCAGTACTTC
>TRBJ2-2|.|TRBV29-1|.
CSVGSDTNTGELFF
TGCAGCGTTGGGTCGGACACGAACACCGGGGAGCTGTTTTTT
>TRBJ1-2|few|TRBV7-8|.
CASTRYGADGYTF
TGTGCCAGCACCCGTTATGGGGCAGACGGCTACACCTTC